The entry below describes one T cell receptor beta chain. The specificity of this receptor is unknown. No quality values exist for individual bases; no much larger clone is one base distant. This sample was taken from a study of blood T cell repertoires in COVID-19 (TCRdb year 2020). Notes on the research overall: Collaborator samples came from the United States, Italy and Spain and covered acute and convalescent phases of COVID-19. HLA class I and class II types, where available, came from metadata supplied by the sample provider rather than from assay-based typing. Samples were obtained from the ongoing ImmuneRACE study (first 160 participants) and from 1,000 to 1,500 subjects provided by 6 global collaborators. The repertoires were released in a freely available public database intended as a resource for research on the immune response to SARS-CoV-2. The sample metadata nearly always contained a de-identified subject ID, COVID-19 status, age in years and sex. Deeply sampled blood TCRbeta repertoires from subjects exposed to, actively infected with, or recovered from COVID-19 were included in the dataset. The material from the prospective study consisted of cDNA or gDNA derived from T cells, B-cell-depleted T cells, or PBMCs.

TCRbeta CDR3 regions were amplified from genomic DNA using the immunoSEQ Assay, a bias-controlled multiplex PCR. On the study's bioinformatics: The number of nucleated cells in each sample was estimated from the amplification of reference gene primers within the assay. To quantify the absolute abundance of each unique TCRbeta CDR3 rearrangement, sequence reads were collapsed and filtered. For each sample, productive Simpson clonality was calculated as the square root of Simpson's diversity index over productive rearrangements. The source is immuneACCESS, and TCRdb retained only in-frame sequences with V and J called. Part of the clones is not carried over; for the studies checked, unresolved V genes explain less than half of this, and the remainder is unexplained. From that table come the V and J calls and clone size; the DNA was used to work out D and trimming. The sample data list nearly 90,000 clones, and 60% to 80% of these were observed just once. Of the sample, around 14% falls within the top ten clones.

Whole blood was collected in K2EDTA tubes by collaborating institutions according to the institutions' own protocols. For TCRbeta analysis, collaborator samples were shipped as frozen whole blood, as isolated PBMCs, or as DNA extracted from either sample type. CDR1 is given as MNHEY and CDR2 as SVGEGT, both from the germline V gene. The CDR3 starts with the cysteine, ends with the phenylalanine, and has 12 residues. Only CDR3 DNA is held: 36 bases, read in frame from base 1. V loses 2 bases of germline sequence and J loses 8 bases, and the interval between the two ends is 9 bases. Findings and caveats that apply to the study as a whole: How much clinical and demographic metadata was included differed by source and by participant, and the metadata was provided uncurated.

This sequence was found in a woman older than 75 with acute or convalescent COVID-19. The sequence joins TRBV6-2 or TRBV6-3 to TRBJ1-2, with TRBD1 as a weak D call on 6 bases. The specimen was peripheral blood. The CDR3 region: CASSYARGGYTF. The nucleotide sequence is given as TGTGCCAGCAGTTACGCCAGGGGAGGCTACACCTTC.